Shown below are 13 T cell receptor beta chains from a single sample sequenced in a study of shared clonotypes between healthy human individuals. Clones were sequenced by immunoSEQ multiplex PCR, and TCRdb holds only the in-frame ones, with some missing. Seen here are some 530,000 clones, over 70% observed once, and the top ten hold roughly an eighth. The sample was PBMCs. Every receptor here comes from a woman in her thirties or forties in good health. Some clones in this sample may be carry-over from other donors' samples.

With regard to this clone: This sequence may be a read error, since a much larger clone differs from it by one base. This sample includes further DNA sequences coding for the same CDR3. The chain links TRBV7-3 to TRBJ2-1; maybe TRBD2 (5 bases). The CDR3 length is 13 residues. Per the germline V gene, CDR1 is SGHTA and CDR2 is FQGTGA. CDR3 bases: TGTGCCAGTAGCTTAACGTTTGCGGGTGAGCAGTTCTTC. Protein product: CASSLTFAGEQFF.

The genes are TRBV10-2 and TRBJ2-2; no definite D call. The CDR3 loop spans 11 amino acids. Trimming pared 5 bases from V and 7 bases from J, leaving 5 bases between. The germline V gene has CDR1 WSHSY and CDR2 SAAADI. In nucleotides, the CDR3 is TGCGCCAGCAGTCACTACGGGGAGCTGTTTTTT. Protein sequence: CASSHYGELFF.

About this clone: This sample includes further DNA sequences coding for the same CDR3. The gene calls are TRBV30 and TRBJ1-5; D is perhaps TRBD1 (6 bases). The CDR3 length is 13 residues. CDR1 and CDR2 (germline): GTSNPN, SVGIG (reference sequence). Trimming removed 5 bases from V and 1 base from J, with 9 bases in between. The CDR3 nucleotides read TGTGCCTGGGGTGACAGGAGCAATCAGCCCCAGCATTTT. It encodes CAWGDRSNQPQHF.

The chain couples TRBV5-1 to TRBJ2-5; TRBD2 matches 7 bases. CDR1 is SGHRS and CDR2 is YFSETQ in the germline V gene. The CDR3 totals 15 residues. The V segment lost 1 base and the J segment 3 bases; nucleotides outside the gene matches: 6. In nucleotides, the CDR3 is TGCGCCAGCAGCTTGTTACGGGCGGGAGAAGAGACCCAGTACTTC. Its translation: CASSLLRAGEETQYF.

The chain couples TRBV7-3 to TRBJ2-7; 15 positions match TRBD2. Germline-derived CDR1 and CDR2 are SGHTA and FQGTGA. The V and J ends lost 8 bases and 2 bases, in that order; junction bases with no gene match: 13. CDR3 length: 18 residues. The CDR3 coding sequence is TGTGCCAGCCCCTACCTCGGACTAGCGGGAGGGGGGGCCTACGAGCAGTACTTC. It specifies CASPYLGLAGGGAYEQYF.

The genes are TRBV21-1 and TRBJ1-3. TRBV21-1 is flagged as a pseudogene. This CDR3 has 13 residues. DNA of the CDR3: TGTGCCAGCAGAACCATGGCTGGAAACACCATATATTTT. It specifies CASRTMAGNTIYF.

V is TRBV29-1 and J is TRBJ1-2; TRBD1 is a possible D gene (6 bases). Deletions cut 4 bases from V and 3 bases from J, with 6 bases between. Germline V gene lookup returns CDR1 SQVTM and CDR2 ANQGSEA. The CDR3 is 11 residues long. The CDR3: CSVGQDYGYTF. DNA of the CDR3: TGCAGCGTTGGACAGGACTATGGCTACACCTTC. Full variable domain (rest looked up from reference TRBV29-1 and TRBJ1-2): SAVISQKPSRDICQRGTSLTIQCQVDSQVTMMFWYRQQPGQSLTLIATANQGSEATYESGFVIDKFPISRPNLTFSTLTVSNMSPEDSSIYLCSVGQDYGYTFGSGTRLTVV.

The rearrangement uses TRBV27 and TRBJ2-5; D unclear. The J call is uncertain, as TRBJ2-7 better fits the DNA end. The length of the CDR3 is 15 residues. Germline CDR1 reads MNHEY; CDR2 reads SMNVEV (reference sequence). CDR3 nucleotides: TGTGCCAGCACCCCCCGCCGTGCAGCATCCTACGAGCAGTACTTC. It translates to CASTPRRAASYEQYF.

For this clone: The likely explanation is a read error, given a far larger clone one base away. CDR3 nucleotide sequence: TGTGCCAGCACCCCGCTAGAGGGAGATCGAGAGACCCAGTACTTC. It yields the protein CASTPLEGDRETQYF. The V and J genes are TRBV6-1 and TRBJ2-5; a possible D gene is TRBD2 (5 bases). The ends were cut back, 7 bases at V and 4 bases at J, with 19 bases in the middle. The germline V gene has CDR1 MNHNS and CDR2 SASEGT. The CDR3 sequence is 15 residues long.

V and J are TRBV7-8 and TRBJ1-5; perhaps TRBD1 as D (5 bases). This CDR3 spans 17 amino acids. Germline V lookup: CDR1 SGHVS, CDR2 FQNEAQ. Trimming stripped 4 bases from V and 3 bases from J, with 19 bases between. CDR3 in DNA: TGTGCCAGCAGCTCCACCGTGGGGGGTTTGGCCAATCAGCCCCAGCATTTT. It is translated as CASSSTVGGLANQPQHF.

Notes on this clone: A far more abundant clone sits one base away, making this likely a read error. The V call is TRBV25-1, the J call TRBJ1-6; D is unclear. The germline CDR1 and CDR2 sequences are MGHDK and SYGVNS. V lost 5 bases to trimming and J lost 7 bases, with 9 bases between them. This CDR3 has 13 residues. The CDR3 DNA reads as TGTGCCAGCAGTAAATCTGAGAATTCACCCCTCCACTTT. Its translation: CASSKSENSPLHF.

The chain joins TRBV7-9 to TRBJ1-1, with D possibly TRBD1 on 6 matching bases. This CDR3 has 12 amino acids. The germline V and J ends were trimmed by 1 base and 10 bases, with 10 bases remaining between them. Germline V gene lookup returns CDR1 SEHNR and CDR2 FQNEAQ (reference sequence). CDR3 in DNA: TGTGCCAGCAGCTTAGACAGGGCTAGAGCTTTCTTT. It yields the protein CASSLDRARAFF.

This sequence joins TRBV4-2 and TRBJ2-2; D gene ambiguous. This CDR3 region has 15 residues. V lost 3 bases to trimming and J lost 1 base, with 9 bases between them. Germline V lookup: CDR1 LGHNA, CDR2 YNFKEQ. This CDR3 is CASSHAGENTGELFF. The CDR3 DNA reads as TGTGCCAGCAGCCATGCCGGTGAGAACACCGGGGAGCTGTTTTTT.